Listed below are T cell receptor beta chains from one sample, sequenced in a study of PD-L1 blockade in urothelial cancer. This table comes from immunoSEQ multiplex PCR, and its TCRdb copy is limited to in-frame clones, with some not included. The data contain just under 45,000 clones, 80% to 90% of them singletons. The input for sequencing was PBMCs, taken around atezolizumab (anti-PD-L1) treatment. The receptors were gathered from a man aged 55 to 69 with urothelial cancer. Each CDR3 is given with its conserved first and last residue. A D gene is named only where the DNA matches it firmly. Where a row states a size, it is once, few, many or the class of an expanded clone; other rows omit it.

J gene	clone size	D gene	V gene	CDR3 DNA	CDR3 protein
TRBJ1-2	once	NA	TRBV7-2	TGTGCCAGCAGCCACCAGGGAAAGGACTACACCTTC	CASSHQGKDYTF
TRBJ2-3	NA	TRBD1	TRBV11-2	TGTGCCAGCAGCTTAGCCACAGGGGAGTATTTT	CASSLATGEYF
TRBJ2-5	NA	TRBD2	TRBV5-4	TGTGCCCTCAGCCTAGCGGGGGGGCCCGAAGAGACCCAGTACTTC	CALSLAGGPEETQYF
TRBJ2-5	NA	TRBD1	TRBV6-1	TGTGCCAGCAGTGAATCGACCCGGGACAGACAAGAGACCCAGTACTTC	CASSESTRDRQETQYF
TRBJ2-1	once	TRBD2	TRBV19	TGTGCCAGTAGGCCGATGCGGGGGGGCTCCTACAATGAGCAGTTCTTC	CASRPMRGGSYNEQFF
TRBJ2-5	NA	TRBD2	TRBV30	TGTGCCTGGAGTGTACAAAGGCGGCGGGCGGGGGGCAAAGAGACCCAGTACTTC	CAWSVQRRRAGGKETQYF
TRBJ2-7	NA	NA	TRBV6-1	TGTGCCAGCTGGGGGGGCGGAGAGCAGTACTTC	CASWGGGEQYF
TRBJ2-5	NA	TRBD2	TRBV4-1	TGCGCCAGCAGCCAAACTAGCGGGGGTCAAGAGACCCAGTACTTC	CASSQTSGGQETQYF
TRBJ2-7	NA	NA	TRBV4-1	TGCGCCAGCAGCGGACGGGACACTACTGTCGAGCAGTACTTC	CASSGRDTTVEQYF
TRBJ1-1	once	NA	TRBV27	TGTGCCAGCAGCCTTTTCCCAGGCTTTAGGAACACTGAAGCTTTCTTT	CASSLFPGFRNTEAFF
TRBJ2-7	NA	TRBD2	TRBV13	TGTGCCAGCAGCTTACGCAGCGGGGGGGCCTACGAGCAGTACTTC	CASSLRSGGAYEQYF
TRBJ1-5	NA	TRBD1	TRBV5-5	TGTGCCAGCAAGCCTGACAGGGTCAATCAGCCCCAGCATTTT	CASKPDRVNQPQHF
TRBJ2-5	NA	TRBD2	TRBV19	TGTGCCAGTAGTATAACCGCCGCCGGGAGGGGAGAGACCCAGTACTTC	CASSITAAGRGETQYF
TRBJ2-1	NA	TRBD1	TRBV5-1	TGCGCCAGCAGCTTGGGTGGACAGGGTGAATCCTACAATGAGCAGTTCTTC	CASSLGGQGESYNEQFF
TRBJ2-1	once	TRBD2	TRBV18	TGTGCCAGCTCGGCCGGCGGGGGGGCGGTCTACAATGAGCAGTTCTTC	CASSAGGGAVYNEQFF
TRBJ2-6	NA	NA	TRBV2	TGTGCCAGCAGCCGTATCGGGGCTGGGGCCAACGTCCTGACTTTC	CASSRIGAGANVLTF
TRBJ2-5	NA	TRBD2	TRBV7-2	TGTGCCAGCAGCTTCCCCGGGGCGGGGGGGCCTGAGACCCAGTACTTC	CASSFPGAGGPETQYF
TRBJ1-1	NA	NA	TRBV5-1	TGCGCCAGCAGCTTGTCAGGGGATACTGAAGCTTTCTTT	CASSLSGDTEAFF
TRBJ1-1	NA	NA	TRBV5-1	TGCGCCAGCAGCGCCACAGCGAACACTGAAGCTTTCTTT	CASSATANTEAFF
TRBJ1-6	few	TRBD1	TRBV4-1	TGCGCCAGCAGCCTTCAGACAGGGATTCGTTCACCCCTCCACTTT	CASSLQTGIRSPLHF
TRBJ2-3	NA	TRBD2	TRBV5-1	TGCGCCAGCAGCTTGGGACTAGCGGGGGGCAACAGCGCTAGCACAGATACGCAGTATTTT	CASSLGLAGGNSASTDTQYF
TRBJ2-1	NA	NA	TRBV11-2	TGTGCCAGCAGCGGCGGCGCCCGGGATGAGCAGTTCTTC	CASSGGARDEQFF
TRBJ2-7	few	TRBD1	TRBV5-1	TGCGCCAGCAGCTTGGTAACAGGGGCGGTTGGATACGAGCAGTACTTC	CASSLVTGAVGYEQYF
TRBJ1-5	once	NA	TRBV7-9	TGTGCCAGCGGCGGAGACGATCAGCCCCAGCATTTT	CASGGDDQPQHF
TRBJ2-2	NA	TRBD1	TRBV7-3	TGTGCCAGCAGCAAGACAGGGCTGGCCGGGGAGCTGTTTTTT	CASSKTGLAGELFF
TRBJ2-3	NA	NA	TRBV2	TGTGCCAGCAGTACAGTCTCAGCCCCCAGTCCTCATGCCGCAGATACGCAGTATTTT	CASSTVSAPSPHAADTQYF
TRBJ1-1	NA	TRBD1	TRBV30	TGTGCCTGGAGGGACCGGACAGGGTTCGACACTGAAGCTTTCTTT	CAWRDRTGFDTEAFF
TRBJ2-5	few	TRBD1	TRBV5-1	TGCGCCAGCAGCTGGAGGCCCACAGGGGGCCAAGAGACCCAGTACTTC	CASSWRPTGGQETQYF